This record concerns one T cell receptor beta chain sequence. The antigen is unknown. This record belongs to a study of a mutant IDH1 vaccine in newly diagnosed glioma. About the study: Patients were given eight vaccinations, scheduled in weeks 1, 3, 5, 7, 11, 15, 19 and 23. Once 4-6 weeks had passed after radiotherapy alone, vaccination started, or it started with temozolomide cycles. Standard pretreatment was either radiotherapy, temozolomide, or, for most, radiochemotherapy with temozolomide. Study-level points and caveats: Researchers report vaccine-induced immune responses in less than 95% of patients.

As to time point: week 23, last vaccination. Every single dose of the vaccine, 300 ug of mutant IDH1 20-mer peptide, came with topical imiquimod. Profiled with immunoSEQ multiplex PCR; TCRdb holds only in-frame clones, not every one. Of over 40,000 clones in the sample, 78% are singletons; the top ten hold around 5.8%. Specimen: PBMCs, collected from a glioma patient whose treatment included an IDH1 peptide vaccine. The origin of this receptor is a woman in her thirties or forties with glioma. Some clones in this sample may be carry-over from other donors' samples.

CDR3 sequence (DNA): TGTGCCAGCATCTTGAACACTGAAGCTTTCTTT. This codes for CASILNTEAFF. The chain joins TRBV28 to TRBJ1-1, with unresolved D. Germline V CDR1 and CDR2: MDHEN, SYDVKM. CDR3 length: 11 residues. V lost 7 bases, J lost 0 bases, and 3 bases lay in between.